This TCR beta chain was recorded in a study of metastatic and nonmetastatic thyroid tumors. Study background: Blood and tumor or nodule tissue repertoires from malignant and benign thyroid patients were compared. Study observations and caveats: TCR beta diversity was reportedly significantly higher in malignant thyroid tumors than benign nodules, in blood and tumor.

In the original workflow: Building a distant-metastasis classifier for papillary thyroid cancer drew on CDR3 differences across clinicopathological groups. TCRdb re-called clones via MiXCR from the PCR reads. The V and J calls and clone size are TCRdb's, not the authors'. The table lists tens of thousands of clones, around 20% of them singletons. All patients were untreated before thyroid surgery. From germline, CDR1 is DFQATT and CDR2 SNEGSKA (reference sequence). Trimming at V came to 1 base and at J to 7 bases, leaving 3 bases not matched to a gene. The CDR3 sequence is 12 residues long. This clone was detected many times. Antigen specificity is unknown.

Sequencing input: blood. The sequence was collected from a female donor with papillary thyroid cancer or a benign thyroid nodule (not recorded which). Some clones in this sample may be carry-over from other donors' samples. The chain employs TRBV20-1 and TRBJ1-2, with 7 bases matching TRBD1. This CDR3 reads CSARGQGGGYTF. CDR3 bases: TGCAGTGCTAGAGGACAGGGAGGTGGCTACACCTTC.